Each of the 22 T cell receptor beta chains below was sequenced from the same sample in a study of T-cell memory formation after mild COVID-19. One entry per CDR3 protein, called by TCRdb with MiXCR from the 5' RACE reads. Of about 560,000 distinct CDR3 sequences in the sample, roughly a sixth were seen once. Sequenced sample: PBMCs or a T cell subset sorted from them (not recorded which). Receptors originate from an adult woman who had mild COVID-19 (a few samples of this study predate the infection). Cell type and time point are not known.

V usage is TRBV12-3 or TRBV12-4 and J usage is TRBJ2-7; 9 bases agree with TRBD2. The CDR3 covers 15 residues. J was trimmed by 6 bases and V by 2 bases; bases with no gene match: 8. The CDR3 DNA is TGTGCCAGCAGTTTAAGGGGAAAAGCGGGAGGCGAGCAGTACTTC. Its protein product is CASSLRGKAGGEQYF.

This clonotype was found a few times. The chain links TRBV4-1 to TRBJ2-7, with TRBD1 identical over 7 bases. Germline V gene data show CDR1 as MGHRA and CDR2 as YSYEKL. The CDR3 is 15 residues long. Losses at the gene ends were 4 bases for V and 1 base for J; bases not matched to a gene: 7. CDR3 amino acids: CASSPDRKLSYEQYF. Written as DNA, the CDR3 is TGCGCCAGCAGCCCGGACAGGAAACTTTCCTACGAGCAGTACTTC.

This clonotype came up a few times. The V and J genes are TRBV10-3 and TRBJ2-1; tentatively, D is TRBD2 (5 bases). Trimming removed 1 base at V and 5 bases at J, with 12 bases between. CDR1 is ENHRY and CDR2 is SYGVKD in the germline V gene. The CDR3 has 15 residues. The CDR3 spells CAISEWGEGNNEQFF. The CDR3 DNA sequence: TGTGCCATCAGTGAGTGGGGAGAGGGTAACAATGAGCAGTTCTTC.

The rearrangement joins TRBV9 to TRBJ2-1; 10 bases match TRBD1. The CDR3 is 16 residues long. With V trimmed by 4 bases and J by 5 bases, 9 bases remained unmatched. Germline lookup yields CDR1 SGDLS and CDR2 YYNGEE. The DNA for the CDR3 is TGTGCCAGCAGCCCGGGACAGGGGATCCCCCACAATGAGCAGTTCTTC. Encoded protein: CASSPGQGIPHNEQFF. The variable domain in full, with the rest retrieved from reference TRBV9 and TRBJ2-1, is DSGVTQTPKHLITATGQRVTLRCSPRSGDLSVYWYQQSLDQGLQFLIQYYNGEERAKGNILERFSAQQFPDLHSELNLSSLELGDSALYFCASSPGQGIPHNEQFFGPGTRLTVL.

V and J are TRBV5-1 and TRBJ2-2; D is unresolved. The CDR3 sequence is 14 residues long. V was cut by 0 bases and J by 6 bases, with 9 bases left in between. The germline V gene encodes CDR1 SGHRS and CDR2 YFSETQ. CDR3 loop: CASSLVEFPGELFF. CDR3 DNA: TGCGCCAGCAGCTTGGTGGAGTTCCCCGGGGAGCTGTTTTTT.

This clonotype was counted a few times. The V and J genes are TRBV5-1 and TRBJ2-3; D is ambiguous. In germline, CDR1 is SGHRS, CDR2 YFSETQ. V was trimmed by 7 bases and J by 0 bases, leaving 12 bases between them. The CDR3 is 14 residues long. In DNA form, the CDR3 reads TGCGCCAGCTCGGTGTCCCGGAGCACAGATACGCAGTATTTT. Protein: CASSVSRSTDTQYF.

This chain connects TRBV7-9 to TRBJ2-5; no clear D. Trimming left V 1 base short and J 1 base short, with 13 bases between. CDR1 is SEHNR and CDR2 is FQNEAQ in the germline V gene (reference sequence). The CDR3 has 16 residues. This CDR3 reads CASSLGTVGFQETQYF. Here the CDR3 DNA reads TGTGCCAGCAGCTTAGGGACGGTGGGCTTCCAAGAGACCCAGTACTTC.

The V gene is TRBV7-6, the J gene TRBJ2-2; TRBD1 aligns across 9 bases. CDR3 length: 17 residues. The J segment lost 2 bases and the V segment lost 5 bases, leaving 9 bases of the junction unmatched. Germline V gene sequence: CDR1 SGHVS, CDR2 FNYEAQ. CDR3 protein: CASSLSPGQGNTGELFF. The CDR3 DNA follows: TGTGCCAGCAGCCTAAGCCCGGGACAGGGTAACACCGGGGAGCTGTTTTTT.

This clonotype appeared a few times. The chain joins TRBV6-5 to TRBJ2-1, with D tentatively TRBD2 (6 bases). The V and J ends lost 6 bases and 0 bases respectively, with 9 bases between them. Germline V CDR1 and CDR2: MNHEY, SVGAGI. This CDR3 comprises 14 residues. CDR3 loop: CASSRRGSYNEQFF. The CDR3 nucleotides are TGTGCCAGCAGCCGGCGGGGCTCCTACAATGAGCAGTTCTTC.

The V call is TRBV4-1, the J call TRBJ2-3; D uncertain. V was shortened by 3 bases and J by 0 bases, with 7 bases between the two germline ends. The CDR3 extends over 14 amino acids. Germline-derived CDR1 and CDR2 are MGHRA and YSYEKL. CDR3 nucleotides: TGCGCCAGCAGCCATGAGGCTAGCACAGATACGCAGTATTTT. The encoded protein is CASSHEASTDTQYF.

The chain couples TRBV7-9 to TRBJ1-4; TRBD1 matches at 7 bases. The CDR3 consists of 14 residues. CDR1 and CDR2 from the germline V gene are SEHNR and FQNEAQ (reference sequence). V lost 4 bases to trimming and J lost 7 bases; unmatched junction nucleotides: 6. The CDR3 DNA is TGTGCCAGCAGCTCCAACAGGGGAGGTGAAAAACTGTTTTTT. This translates into CASSSNRGGEKLFF. The full variable domain, with the rest looked up from reference TRBV7-9 and TRBJ1-4, is DTGVSQNPRHKITKRGQNVTFRCDPISEHNRLYWYRQTLGQGPEFLTYFQNEAQLEKSRLLSDRFSAERPKGSFSTLEIQRTEQGDSAMYLCASSSNRGGEKLFFGSGTQLSVL.

V is TRBV20-1 and J is TRBJ2-7; D gene uncertain. Germline V gene sequence: CDR1 DFQATT, CDR2 SNEGSKA (reference sequence). V was shortened by 3 bases and J by 5 bases, with 11 bases between the two germline ends. CDR3 length: 12 amino acids. The CDR3 DNA reads as TGCAGTGCTAGGGCGGACCGGGACGAGCAGTACTTC. It specifies CSARADRDEQYF.

The chain has TRBV6-1 and TRBJ1-4; D possibly corresponds to TRBD1 (5 bases). The length of the CDR3 is 20 residues. Germline CDR1 is MNHNS and CDR2 is SASEGT. V gave up 0 bases and J gave up 7 bases, with 27 bases separating them. The DNA of the CDR3 is TGTGCCAGCAGTGAAGCCCTCCCTGGGGCAGGGAGGATATCGAGTGAAAAACTGTTTTTT. Its protein product is CASSEALPGAGRISSEKLFF.

This chain uses TRBV27 with TRBJ2-1, with 8 bases lining up with TRBD2. CDR1 is MNHEY and CDR2 is SMNVEV in the germline V gene (reference sequence). After removal of 3 bases from V and 7 bases from J, the junction contained 8 bases not matched to a gene. This CDR3 is 15 amino acids long. The CDR3 DNA sequence: TGTGCCAGCAGTTTTCTAAGCGGGAGTTTGAATGAGCAGTTCTTC. It specifies CASSFLSGSLNEQFF.

The genes are TRBV2 and TRBJ1-1; 8 nucleotides align to TRBD1. V was clipped by 6 bases and J by 6 bases; unmatched bases: 9. The germline CDR1 and CDR2 sequences are SNHLY and FYNNEI. The CDR3 has 14 amino acids. The CDR3 bases are TGTGCCAGCAGGTTGGCAGGGGGCCTCTCTGAAGCTTTCTTT. Its protein is CASRLAGGLSEAFF.

This clonotype has a count of ten or more. V and J are TRBV3-1 and TRBJ2-1; D is perhaps TRBD2 (7 bases). This CDR3 spans 17 amino acids. CDR1 is LGHDT, CDR2 YNNKEL, per germline (reference sequence). The ends were cut back, 0 bases at V and 2 bases at J, with 14 bases in the middle. As DNA, the CDR3 is TGTGCCAGCAGCCAAGATTGGGCGGGGGCGGCCTACAATGAGCAGTTCTTC. Protein sequence: CASSQDWAGAAYNEQFF.

This clonotype has only a few counts. The rearrangement joins TRBV24-1 to TRBJ1-1; no firm D call. The CDR3 is made up of 14 amino acids. The V end was cut by 2 bases, the J end by 0 bases, with 6 bases between. CDR1 and CDR2 from the germline V gene are KGHDR and SFDVKD. The CDR3 DNA follows: TGTGCCACCAGTGATTCACAGTTGAACACTGAAGCTTTCTTT. Translating gives CATSDSQLNTEAFF.

The chain combines TRBV18 with TRBJ2-1; D is uncertain. CDR1 is KGHSH and CDR2 is LQKENI in the germline V gene. V was clipped by 2 bases and J by 14 bases, with 19 bases between them. The CDR3 consists of 14 residues. CDR3: CASSPSRQPPREFF. For the CDR3, the DNA is TGTGCCAGCTCACCAAGTAGGCAGCCTCCCCGGGAGTTCTTC.

This clonotype was picked up many times. This rearrangement joins TRBV20-1 to TRBJ1-1; D ambiguous. CDR1 and CDR2 from the germline V gene are DFQATT and SNEGSKA (reference sequence). The CDR3 totals 12 residues. Between the trimmed V and J ends, which lost 1 base and 2 bases, there was a span of 5 bases. The CDR3 DNA reads as TGCAGTGCTAGAGTTCGAAACACTGAAGCTTTCTTT. Protein product: CSARVRNTEAFF.

The chain joins TRBV4-1 to TRBJ2-3; TRBD2 matches at 9 bases. The germline V gene encodes CDR1 MGHRA and CDR2 YSYEKL. The CDR3 sequence is 15 residues long. Germline trimming cut 3 bases from V and 3 bases from J; bases unmatched to any gene: 4. Here the CDR3 reads CASSHLGLATDTQYF. CDR3 bases: TGCGCCAGCAGCCACCTGGGACTAGCTACAGATACGCAGTATTTT.

The sample holds a few counts of this clonotype. The chain couples TRBV12-3 or TRBV12-4 to TRBJ2-3, with D perhaps matching TRBD2 (6 bases). This CDR3 has 16 amino acids. Trimming cost V 1 base and J 0 bases, with 11 bases left between them. The chain's CDR3 is CASSLGPGVSTDTQYF. CDR3 coding DNA: TGTGCCAGCAGTTTAGGCCCGGGGGTTAGCACAGATACGCAGTATTTT.

This clonotype was picked up a small number of times. The chain couples TRBV5-1 to TRBJ2-1; 11 bases line up with TRBD2. CDR1 and CDR2 from the germline V gene are SGHRS and YFSETQ. The CDR3 runs 19 residues. The J segment lost 8 bases and the V segment lost 0 bases, leaving 16 bases of the junction unmatched. The CDR3 reads CASSLGSGRAGFAGDEQFF. DNA for the CDR3: TGCGCCAGCAGCTTGGGTAGCGGGAGGGCCGGCTTCGCGGGGGATGAGCAGTTCTTC.